This T cell receptor (beta chain) was identified during a study of response to subunit inactivated influenza vaccine. General study results and limits: Authors suggested that a seasonal influenza vaccination recruits few new T cells each time.

V dropped 2 bases and J dropped 7 bases, with 6 bases sitting between them. The CDR3 is 11 amino acids. Germline values: CDR1 SGHDT, CDR2 YYEEEE. Each CDR3 protein is one row after TCRdb ran MiXCR on the RT-PCR reads. The sample shows about 570,000 distinct CDR3 sequences, about 11% of them seen only once. On this clonotype: Its specificity is unknown.

Another study also made use of these data, one on T cells expressing NK-cell markers. That paper adds: In generating TCR beta cDNA, 5'RACE template switching with UMIs was used. The TCR beta repertoires were obtained from sorted CD3+CD56+NKG2C+, CD3+CD56+NKG2C- and CD3+CD56-NKG2C+ T cells.

This receptor was identified in a man aged 50 or older who received an inactivated influenza vaccine. Sequences were derived from PBMCs from blood, sampled on the day of vaccination. The rearrangement joins TRBV5-6 to TRBJ1-1; no firm D call. CDR3: CASSLPGEAFF. The CDR3 bases are TGTGCCAGCAGCTTACCGGGTGAAGCTTTCTTT.